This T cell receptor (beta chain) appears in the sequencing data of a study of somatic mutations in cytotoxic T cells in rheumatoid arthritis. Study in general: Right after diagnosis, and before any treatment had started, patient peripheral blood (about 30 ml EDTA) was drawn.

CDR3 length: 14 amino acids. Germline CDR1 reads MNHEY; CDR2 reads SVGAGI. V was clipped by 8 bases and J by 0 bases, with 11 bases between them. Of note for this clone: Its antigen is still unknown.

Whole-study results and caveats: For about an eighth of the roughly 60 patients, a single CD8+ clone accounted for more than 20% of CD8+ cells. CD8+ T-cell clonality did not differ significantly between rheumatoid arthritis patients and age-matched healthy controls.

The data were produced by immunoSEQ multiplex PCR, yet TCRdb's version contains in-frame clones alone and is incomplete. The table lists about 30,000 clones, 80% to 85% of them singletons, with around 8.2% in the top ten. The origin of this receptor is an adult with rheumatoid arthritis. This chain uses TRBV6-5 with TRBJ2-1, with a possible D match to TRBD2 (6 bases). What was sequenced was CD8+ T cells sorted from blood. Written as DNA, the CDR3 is TGTGCCAGCGGGGGACTCAGCTCCTACAATGAGCAGTTCTTC. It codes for CASGGLSSYNEQFF.